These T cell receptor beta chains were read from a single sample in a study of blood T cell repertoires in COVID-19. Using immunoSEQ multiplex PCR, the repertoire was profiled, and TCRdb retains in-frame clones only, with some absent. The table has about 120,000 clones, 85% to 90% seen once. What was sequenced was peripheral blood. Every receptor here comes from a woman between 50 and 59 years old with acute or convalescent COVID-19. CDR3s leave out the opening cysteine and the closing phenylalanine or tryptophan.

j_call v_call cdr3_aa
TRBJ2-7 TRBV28 ASRDPLAGVTYEQY
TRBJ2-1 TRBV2 ASKSGTSTEQF
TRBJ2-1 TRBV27 ASRGTVDNEQF
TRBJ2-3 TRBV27 ASSLFQGNTQY
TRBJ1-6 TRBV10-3 AISGSGAGVSPLH
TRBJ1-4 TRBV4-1 ASSQDPGTGGEKLF
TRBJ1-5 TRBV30 AWSTRANQPQH
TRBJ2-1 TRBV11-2 ASTAGEPYNEQF
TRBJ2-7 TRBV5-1 ASSPQGLEEQY
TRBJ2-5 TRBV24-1 ATAGAGETQY
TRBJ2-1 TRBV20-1 SALTSGAQF
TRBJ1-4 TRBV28 ASSTGTGEFNEKLF
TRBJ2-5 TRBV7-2 ASSFKGKETQY
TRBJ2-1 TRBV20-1 SAMRVGEQF
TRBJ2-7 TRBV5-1 ASSPGTGIYEQY
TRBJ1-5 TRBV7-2 ASSFGTGSNQPQH
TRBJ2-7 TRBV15 ATSSGGGSYEQY
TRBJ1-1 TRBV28 ASSLEGLRYAF
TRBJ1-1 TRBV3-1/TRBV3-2 ASVLAEGLLRTEAF
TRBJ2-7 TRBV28 ASFQAGYSYEQY
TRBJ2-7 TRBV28 ASSFNSYEQY
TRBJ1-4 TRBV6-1 ASSDTYFGQGRGEKLF
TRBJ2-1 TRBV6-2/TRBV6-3 ASSWIAGTYNEQF
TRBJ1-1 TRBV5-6 ASSSRGGINTEAF
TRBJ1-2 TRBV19 ASRDRARYGYT
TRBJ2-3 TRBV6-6 ASSSSRLSTDTQY
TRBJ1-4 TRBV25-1 ASSEDYGPTNEKLF
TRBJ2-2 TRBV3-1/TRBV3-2 ASSQETGVIGELF
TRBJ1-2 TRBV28 ASSLSPLGYT
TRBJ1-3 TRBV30 AWSRGTRDSGNTIY
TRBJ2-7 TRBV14 ASSLPLGGEQY
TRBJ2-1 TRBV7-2 ASSSDRHSAYNEQF
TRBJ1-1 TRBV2 ASSLDGRVGGDTEAF
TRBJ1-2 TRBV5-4 ASSLGTGGADGYT
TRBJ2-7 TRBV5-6 ASSLAGHLEQY
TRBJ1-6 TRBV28 ASSPYPTAPLH
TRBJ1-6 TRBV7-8 ASSFAGGTDSPLH
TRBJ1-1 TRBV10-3 AIRGPDTEAF
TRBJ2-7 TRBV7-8 ASSLSGTNEQY
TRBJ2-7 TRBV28 ASRNSGSSYEQY
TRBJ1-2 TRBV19 ASTEGHLYGYT
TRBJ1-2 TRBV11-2 ASSLSDSYGYT
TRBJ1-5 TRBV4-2 ASSQEPLDWPQH
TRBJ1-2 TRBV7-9 AALGSTGGYT
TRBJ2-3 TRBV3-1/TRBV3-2 ASSQDGRADTQY
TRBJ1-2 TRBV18 ASSPRDKGDGGYT